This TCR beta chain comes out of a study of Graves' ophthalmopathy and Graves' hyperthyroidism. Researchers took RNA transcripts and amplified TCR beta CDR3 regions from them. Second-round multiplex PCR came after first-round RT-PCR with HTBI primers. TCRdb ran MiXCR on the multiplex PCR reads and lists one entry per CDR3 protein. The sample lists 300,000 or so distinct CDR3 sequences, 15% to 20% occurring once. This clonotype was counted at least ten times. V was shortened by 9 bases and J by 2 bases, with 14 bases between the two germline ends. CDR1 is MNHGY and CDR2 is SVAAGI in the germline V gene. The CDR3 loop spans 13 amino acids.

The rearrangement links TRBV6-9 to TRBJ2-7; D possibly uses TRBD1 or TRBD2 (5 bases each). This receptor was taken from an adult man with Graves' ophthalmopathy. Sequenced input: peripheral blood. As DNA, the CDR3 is TGTGCCAGGGGGACGAGCCCCCCCTACGAGCAGTACTTC. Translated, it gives CARGTSPPYEQYF.